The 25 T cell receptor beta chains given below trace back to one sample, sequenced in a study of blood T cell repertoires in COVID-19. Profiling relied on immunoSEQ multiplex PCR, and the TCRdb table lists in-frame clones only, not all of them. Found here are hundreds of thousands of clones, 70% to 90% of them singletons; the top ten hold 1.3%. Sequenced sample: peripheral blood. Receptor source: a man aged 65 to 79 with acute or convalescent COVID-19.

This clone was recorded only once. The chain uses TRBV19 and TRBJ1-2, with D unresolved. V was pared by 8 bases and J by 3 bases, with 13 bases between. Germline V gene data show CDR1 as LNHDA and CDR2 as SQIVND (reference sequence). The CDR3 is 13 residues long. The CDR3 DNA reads TGTGCCAGTTCACGGAGAAAGGACTATGGCTACACCTTC. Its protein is CASSRRKDYGYTF.

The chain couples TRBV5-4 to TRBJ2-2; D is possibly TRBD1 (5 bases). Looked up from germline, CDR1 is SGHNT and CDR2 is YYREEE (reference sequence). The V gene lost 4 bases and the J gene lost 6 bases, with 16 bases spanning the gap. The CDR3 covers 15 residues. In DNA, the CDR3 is TGTGCCAGCAGCCGGACGACAGTGGATCCCGGGGAGCTGTTTTTT. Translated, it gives CASSRTTVDPGELFF.

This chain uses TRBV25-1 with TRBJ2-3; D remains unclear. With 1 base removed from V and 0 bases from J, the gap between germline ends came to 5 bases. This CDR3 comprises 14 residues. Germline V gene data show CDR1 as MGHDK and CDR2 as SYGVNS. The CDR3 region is CASSESRSTDTQYF. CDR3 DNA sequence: TGTGCCAGCAGTGAATCGCGAAGCACAGATACGCAGTATTTT.

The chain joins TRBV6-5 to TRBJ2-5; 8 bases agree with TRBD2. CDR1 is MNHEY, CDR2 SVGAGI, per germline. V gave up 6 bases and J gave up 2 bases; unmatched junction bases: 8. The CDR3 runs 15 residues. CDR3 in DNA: TGTGCCAGCAGAATAACTAGCGGAGCGCAAGAGACCCAGTACTTC. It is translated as CASRITSGAQETQYF.

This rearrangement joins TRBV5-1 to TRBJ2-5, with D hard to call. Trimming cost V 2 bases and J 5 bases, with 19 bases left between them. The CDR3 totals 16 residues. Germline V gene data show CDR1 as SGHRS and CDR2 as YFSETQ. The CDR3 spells CASSLHPAALRETQYF. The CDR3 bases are TGCGCCAGCAGCTTACATCCAGCAGCGCTGAGGGAGACCCAGTACTTC. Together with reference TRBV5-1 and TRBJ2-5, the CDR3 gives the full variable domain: KAGVTQTPRYLIKTRGQQVTLSCSPISGHRSVSWYQQTPGQGLQFLFEYFSETQRNKGNFPGRFSGRQFSNSRSEMNVSTLELGDSALYLCASSLHPAALRETQYFGPGTRLLVL.

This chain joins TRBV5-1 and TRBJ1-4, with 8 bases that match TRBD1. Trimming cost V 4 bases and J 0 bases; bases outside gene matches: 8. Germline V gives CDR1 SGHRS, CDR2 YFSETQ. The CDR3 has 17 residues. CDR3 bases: TGCGCCAGCAGCCTCCCGGGACAGGCTGCAACTAATGAAAAACTGTTTTTT. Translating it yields CASSLPGQAATNEKLFF. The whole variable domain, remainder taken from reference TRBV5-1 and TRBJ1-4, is KAGVTQTPRYLIKTRGQQVTLSCSPISGHRSVSWYQQTPGQGLQFLFEYFSETQRNKGNFPGRFSGRQFSNSRSEMNVSTLELGDSALYLCASSLPGQAATNEKLFFGSGTQLSVL.

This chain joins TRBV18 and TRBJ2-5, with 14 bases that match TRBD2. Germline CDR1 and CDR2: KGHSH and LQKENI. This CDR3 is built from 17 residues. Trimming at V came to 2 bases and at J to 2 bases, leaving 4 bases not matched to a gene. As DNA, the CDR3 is TGTGCCAGCTCACCAAGGGGACTAGCGGGGGAACAAGAGACCCAGTACTTC. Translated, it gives CASSPRGLAGEQETQYF. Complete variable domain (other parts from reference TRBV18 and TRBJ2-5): NAGVMQNPRHLVRRRGQEARLRCSPMKGHSHVYWYRQLPEEGLKFMVYLQKENIIDESGMPKERFSAEFPKEGPSILRIQQVVRGDSAAYFCASSPRGLAGEQETQYFGPGTRLLVL.

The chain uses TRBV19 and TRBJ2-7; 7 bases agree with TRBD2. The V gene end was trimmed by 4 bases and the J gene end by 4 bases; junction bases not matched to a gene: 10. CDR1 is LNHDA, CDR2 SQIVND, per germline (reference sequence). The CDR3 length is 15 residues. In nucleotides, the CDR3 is TGTGCCAGTAGTACCCGGGGAGGGCCATATTACGAGCAGTACTTC. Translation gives CASSTRGGPYYEQYF. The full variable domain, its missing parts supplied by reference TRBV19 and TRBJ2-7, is DGGITQSPKYLFRKEGQNVTLSCEQNLNHDAMYWYRQDPGQGLRLIYYSQIVNDFQKGDIAEGYSVSREKKESFPLTVTSAQKNPTAFYLCASSTRGGPYYEQYFGPGTRLTVT.

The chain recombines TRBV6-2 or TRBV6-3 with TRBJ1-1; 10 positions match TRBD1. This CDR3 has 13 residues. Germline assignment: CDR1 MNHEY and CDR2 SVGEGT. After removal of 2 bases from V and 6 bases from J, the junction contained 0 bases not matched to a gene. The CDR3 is CASSYGQGAEAFF. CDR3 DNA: TGTGCCAGCAGTTACGGACAGGGGGCTGAAGCTTTCTTT.

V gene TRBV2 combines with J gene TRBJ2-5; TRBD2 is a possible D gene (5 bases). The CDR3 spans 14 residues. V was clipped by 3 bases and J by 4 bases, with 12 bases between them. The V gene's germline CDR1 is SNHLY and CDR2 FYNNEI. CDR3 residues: CASSESTSRETQYF. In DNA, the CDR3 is TGTGCCAGCAGTGAGAGTACTAGTAGAGAGACCCAGTACTTC.

This chain's CDR3 is CASSSGSGGELFF. Here the CDR3 DNA reads TGTGCCAGCAGTTCAGGGTCTGGCGGGGAGCTGTTTTTT. The chain employs TRBV6-5 and TRBJ2-2, with a tentative D call TRBD1 (5 bases). V shed 4 bases and J shed 7 bases, with 10 bases lying between them. CDR1 MNHEY and CDR2 SVGAGI come from the germline V gene. This CDR3 has 13 amino acids.

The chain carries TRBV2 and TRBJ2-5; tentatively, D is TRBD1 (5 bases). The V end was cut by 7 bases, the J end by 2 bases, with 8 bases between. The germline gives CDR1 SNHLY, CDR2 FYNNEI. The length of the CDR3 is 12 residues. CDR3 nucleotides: TGTGCCAGCACACAGGAACAAGAGACCCAGTACTTC. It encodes CASTQEQETQYF.

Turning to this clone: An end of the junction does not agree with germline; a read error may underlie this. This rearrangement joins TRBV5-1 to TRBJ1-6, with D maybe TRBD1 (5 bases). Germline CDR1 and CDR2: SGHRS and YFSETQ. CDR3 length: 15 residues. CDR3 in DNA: TGCACCAGCAGCTTGGATGGGGGGTTTAATTCACCCCTCCACTTT. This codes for CTSSLDGGFNSPLHF.

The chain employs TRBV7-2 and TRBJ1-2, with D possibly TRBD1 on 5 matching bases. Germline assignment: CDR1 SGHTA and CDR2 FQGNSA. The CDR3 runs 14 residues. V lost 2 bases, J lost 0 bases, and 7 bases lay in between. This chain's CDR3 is CASSLTGANYGYTF. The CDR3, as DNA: TGTGCCAGCAGCTTAACGGGGGCTAACTATGGCTACACCTTC.

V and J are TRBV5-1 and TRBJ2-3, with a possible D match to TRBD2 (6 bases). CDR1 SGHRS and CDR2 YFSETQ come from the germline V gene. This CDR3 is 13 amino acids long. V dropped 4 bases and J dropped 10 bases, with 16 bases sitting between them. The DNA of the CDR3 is TGCGCCAGCAGCCCAAATAGCGGAGACGCGCAGTATTTT. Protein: CASSPNSGDAQYF.

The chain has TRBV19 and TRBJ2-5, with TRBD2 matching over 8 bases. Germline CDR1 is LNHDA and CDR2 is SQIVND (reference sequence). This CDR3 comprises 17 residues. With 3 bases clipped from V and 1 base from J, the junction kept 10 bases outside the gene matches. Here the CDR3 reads CASSISRGSGAQETQYF. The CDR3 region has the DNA TGTGCCAGTAGTATCTCCCGAGGTAGCGGGGCCCAAGAGACCCAGTACTTC.

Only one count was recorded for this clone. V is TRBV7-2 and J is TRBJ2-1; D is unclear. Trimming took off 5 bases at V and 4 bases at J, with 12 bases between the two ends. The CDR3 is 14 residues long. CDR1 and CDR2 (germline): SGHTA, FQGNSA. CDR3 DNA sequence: TGTGCCAGCAGCCCTATTCCCAATTACAATGAGCAGTTCTTC. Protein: CASSPIPNYNEQFF.

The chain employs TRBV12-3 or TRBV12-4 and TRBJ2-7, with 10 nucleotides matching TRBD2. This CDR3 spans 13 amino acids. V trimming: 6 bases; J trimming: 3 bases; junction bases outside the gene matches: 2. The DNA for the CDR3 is TGTGCCAGCAGACCTAGCGGGGGCTACGAGCAGTACTTC. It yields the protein CASRPSGGYEQYF.

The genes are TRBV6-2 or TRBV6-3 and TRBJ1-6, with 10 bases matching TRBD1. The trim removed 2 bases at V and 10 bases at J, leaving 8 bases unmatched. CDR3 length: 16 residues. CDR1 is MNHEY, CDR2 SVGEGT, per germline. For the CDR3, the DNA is TGTGCCAGCAGTTACGGCCTGGGACAGGGGAGATCACCCCTCCACTTT. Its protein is CASSYGLGQGRSPLHF.

This chain's CDR3 is CASRAISGQGPAEQYF. The DNA for the CDR3 is TGTGCCAGCAGGGCCATCTCAGGACAGGGCCCCGCGGAGCAGTACTTC. The chain uses TRBV5-4 and TRBJ2-7; 8 bases are shared with TRBD1. Germline CDR1 and CDR2: SGHNT and YYREEE (reference sequence). After removal of 5 bases from V and 7 bases from J, the junction contained 17 bases not matched to a gene. CDR3 length equals 16 residues. Full variable domain (remainder filled in from reference TRBV5-4 and TRBJ2-7): ETGVTQSPTHLIKTRGQQVTLRCSSQSGHNTVSWYQQALGQGPQFIFQYYREEENGRGNFPPRFSGLQFPNYSSELNVNALELDDSALYLCASRAISGQGPAEQYFGPGTRLTVT.

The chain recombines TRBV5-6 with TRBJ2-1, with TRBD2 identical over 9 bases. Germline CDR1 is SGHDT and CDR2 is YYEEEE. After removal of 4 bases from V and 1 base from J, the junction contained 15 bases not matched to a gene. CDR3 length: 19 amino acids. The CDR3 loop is CASSPKWGLAGISYNEQFF. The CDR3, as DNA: TGTGCCAGCAGCCCTAAATGGGGCCTAGCGGGAATATCCTACAATGAGCAGTTCTTC.

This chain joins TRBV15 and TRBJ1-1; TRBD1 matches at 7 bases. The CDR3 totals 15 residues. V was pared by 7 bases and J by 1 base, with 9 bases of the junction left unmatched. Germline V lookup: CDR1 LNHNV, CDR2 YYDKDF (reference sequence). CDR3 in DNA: TGTGCCACCAAAGGGGGCCCGGCCTGGAACACTGAAGCTTTCTTT. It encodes CATKGGPAWNTEAFF.

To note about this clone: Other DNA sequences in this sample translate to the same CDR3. The CDR3 nucleotides are TGTGCCAGCAGCTTGCAGGGGGAATTAAACGAGCAGTACTTC. Its protein is CASSLQGELNEQYF. This chain uses TRBV5-5 with TRBJ2-7, with 7 bases matching TRBD1. The CDR3 consists of 14 residues. CDR1 and CDR2 from the germline V gene are SGHKS and YYEKEE (reference sequence). V was clipped by 1 base and J by 5 bases; unmatched bases: 6. The entire variable domain, with the rest obtained from reference TRBV5-5 and TRBJ2-7, is as follows: DAGVTQSPTHLIKTRGQQVTLRCSPISGHKSVSWYQQVLGQGPQFIFQYYEKEERGRGNFPDRFSARQFPNYSSELNVNALLLGDSALYLCASSLQGELNEQYFGPGTRLTVT.

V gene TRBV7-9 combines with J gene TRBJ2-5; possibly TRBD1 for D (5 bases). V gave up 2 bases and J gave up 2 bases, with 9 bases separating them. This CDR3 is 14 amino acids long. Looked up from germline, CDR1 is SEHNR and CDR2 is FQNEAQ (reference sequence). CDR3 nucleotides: TGTGCCAGCAGCTTACGACAGACTCAAGAGACCCAGTACTTC. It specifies CASSLRQTQETQYF. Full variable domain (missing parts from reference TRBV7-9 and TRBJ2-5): DTGVSQNPRHKITKRGQNVTFRCDPISEHNRLYWYRQTLGQGPEFLTYFQNEAQLEKSRLLSDRFSAERPKGSFSTLEIQRTEQGDSAMYLCASSLRQTQETQYFGPGTRLLVL.

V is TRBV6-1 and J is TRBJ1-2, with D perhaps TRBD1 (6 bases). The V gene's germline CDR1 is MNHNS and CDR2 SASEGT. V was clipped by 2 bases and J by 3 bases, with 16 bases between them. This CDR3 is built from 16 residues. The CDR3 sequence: CASSEWASGVYYGYTF. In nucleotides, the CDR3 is TGTGCCAGCAGTGAATGGGCTTCAGGGGTTTACTATGGCTACACCTTC.